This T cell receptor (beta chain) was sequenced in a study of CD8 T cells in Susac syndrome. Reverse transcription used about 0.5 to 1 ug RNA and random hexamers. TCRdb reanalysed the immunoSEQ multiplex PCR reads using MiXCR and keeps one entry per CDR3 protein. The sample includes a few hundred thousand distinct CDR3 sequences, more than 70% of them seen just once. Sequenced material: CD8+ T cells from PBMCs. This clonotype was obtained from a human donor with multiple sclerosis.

This CDR3 reads CASSEGLYQPQHF. The CDR3 nucleotides are TGTGCCAGCAGTGAGGGGCTGTATCAGCCCCAGCATTTT. This chain joins TRBV6-1 and TRBJ1-5; a possible D gene is TRBD1 (5 bases). This CDR3 has 13 amino acids. Trimming left V 3 bases short and J 5 bases short, with 8 bases between. CDR1 and CDR2 (germline): MNHNS, SASEGT.